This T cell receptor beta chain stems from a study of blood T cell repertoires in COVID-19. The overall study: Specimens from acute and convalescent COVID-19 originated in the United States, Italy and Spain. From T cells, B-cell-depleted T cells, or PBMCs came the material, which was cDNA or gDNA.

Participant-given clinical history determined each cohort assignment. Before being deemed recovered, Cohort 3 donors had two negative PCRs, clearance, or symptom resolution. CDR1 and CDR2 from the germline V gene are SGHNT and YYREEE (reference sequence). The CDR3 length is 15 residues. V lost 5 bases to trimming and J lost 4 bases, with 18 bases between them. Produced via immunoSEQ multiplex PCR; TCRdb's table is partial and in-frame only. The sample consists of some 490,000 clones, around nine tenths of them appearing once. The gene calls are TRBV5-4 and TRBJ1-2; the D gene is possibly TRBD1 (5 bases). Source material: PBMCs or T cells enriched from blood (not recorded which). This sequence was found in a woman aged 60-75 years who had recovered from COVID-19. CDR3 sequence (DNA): TGTGCCAGCAGTCAACAGGAGGGAAATCCCTATGGCTACACCTTC. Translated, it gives CASSQQEGNPYGYTF.